This is a list of T cell receptor beta chains from one sample in a study of a mutant IDH1 vaccine in newly diagnosed glioma. Clones were read by immunoSEQ multiplex PCR, and TCRdb kept only the in-frame ones, dropping some. Here the sample spans nearly 70,000 clones, 79% being singletons. Sequenced material: PBMCs, taken from a glioma patient treated with radiotherapy, temozolomide or both. The source is a man over 45 with glioma. CDR3s include the opening cysteine and the closing phenylalanine or tryptophan. The D gene is left open where the match is weak. Clone size, where shown, is once, few, many, or a class for clones that have expanded.

TRBJ1-1	TRBV25-1	few	.	CASSAQTPMNTEAFF	TGTGCCAGCAGTGCCCAGACCCCTATGAACACTGAAGCTTTCTTT
TRBJ1-1	TRBV5-1	.	.	CASSLQWSDTEAFF	TGCGCCAGCAGCTTACAGTGGTCGGACACTGAAGCTTTCTTT
TRBJ1-1	TRBV5-1	few	.	CASSLVAGGTEAFF	TGCGCCAGCAGCTTGGTTGCGGGGGGAACTGAAGCTTTCTTT
TRBJ2-3	TRBV4-2	once	TRBD2	CASSHLAGTSGIDTQYF	TGTGCCAGCAGCCACCTCGCCGGGACTAGCGGAATAGATACGCAGTATTTT
TRBJ2-1	TRBV29-1	.	.	CSAIPTGSSYNEQFF	TGCAGCGCCATTCCGACGGGAAGCTCCTACAATGAGCAGTTCTTC
TRBJ2-7	TRBV10-2	.	.	CASSGTEGVEQYF	TGCGCCAGCAGTGGGACAGAGGGAGTCGAGCAGTACTTC
TRBJ2-1	TRBV27	.	TRBD2	CASSLSPLAGGHSEQFF	TGTGCCAGCAGTTTATCCCCTCTAGCGGGGGGGCATAGTGAGCAGTTCTTC
TRBJ2-3	TRBV4-2	few	TRBD2	CASSQARTGGPDTQYF	TGTGCCAGCAGCCAAGCCCGGACGGGGGGGCCAGATACGCAGTATTTT
TRBJ1-4	TRBV6-5	.	.	CASSYQPATNEKLFF	TGTGCCAGCAGTTATCAGCCTGCAACTAATGAAAAACTGTTTTTT
TRBJ1-6	TRBV6-6	.	.	CASSPAGDSPLHF	TGTGCCAGCAGTCCCGCCGGGGACTCACCCCTCCACTTT
TRBJ2-6	TRBV7-9	.	TRBD1	CASSLTGTGKSGANVLTF	TGTGCCAGCAGCTTAACCGGGACAGGGAAGTCTGGGGCCAACGTCCTGACTTTC
TRBJ2-7	TRBV5-1	once	.	CASSPLTGGRGTGSYEQYF	TGCGCCAGCAGCCCACTTACCGGGGGAAGGGGTACGGGGTCCTACGAGCAGTACTTC
TRBJ1-1	TRBV2	.	.	CASSKEETVNTEAFF	TGTGCCAGCAGCAAAGAAGAGACAGTGAACACTGAAGCTTTCTTT
TRBJ1-1	TRBV12-5	.	.	CASGFGDMEAFF	TGTGCTAGTGGTTTCGGAGACATGGAAGCTTTCTTT
TRBJ2-1	TRBV27	.	.	CASRTVRDYNEQFF	TGTGCCAGTAGGACAGTCAGGGATTACAATGAGCAGTTCTTC
TRBJ2-5	TRBV29-1	.	.	CSGQGGRETQYF	TGCAGCGGTCAGGGGGGGCGGGAGACCCAGTACTTC
TRBJ1-2	TRBV27	.	TRBD1	CASSLGTGRGGYTF	TGTGCCAGCAGTTTAGGGACAGGCCGCGGGGGCTACACCTTC
TRBJ1-5	TRBV9	few	.	CASSVGTVNQPQHF	TGTGCCAGCAGCGTCGGGACGGTCAATCAGCCCCAGCATTTT
TRBJ1-6	TRBV5-1	.	.	CASSLDDPGNSPLHF	TGCGCCAGCAGCTTGGACGACCCCGGGAATTCACCCCTCCACTTT
TRBJ2-5	TRBV19	.	.	CASSTTGAGQETQYF	TGTGCCAGTAGTACCACCGGAGCCGGCCAAGAGACCCAGTACTTC
TRBJ2-7	TRBV5-6	many	.	CASSIRPGAVNYEQYF	TGTGCCAGCAGCATCCGCCCCGGGGCGGTAAACTACGAGCAGTACTTC
TRBJ1-2	TRBV2	.	.	CASSEKGKEADTF	TGTGCCAGCAGTGAAAAGGGGAAAGAGGCGGACACCTTC
TRBJ1-1	TRBV7-9	.	TRBD1	CASSLTGGQNTEAFF	TGTGCCAGCAGCTTGACAGGGGGCCAGAACACTGAAGCTTTCTTT
TRBJ2-7	TRBV5-1	.	.	CASSLAPGTQYEQYF	TGCGCCAGCAGCTTGGCCCCAGGGACACAATACGAGCAGTACTTC
TRBJ2-6	TRBV7-9	.	TRBD1	CASSLGGQADSGANVLTF	TGTGCCAGCAGCTTAGGCGGACAGGCTGACTCTGGGGCCAACGTCCTGACTTTC
TRBJ2-1	TRBV9	.	TRBD2	CASSRSGGGANEQFF	TGTGCCAGCAGCCGTTCGGGCGGGGGGGCCAATGAGCAGTTCTTC
TRBJ2-4	TRBV4-1	.	.	CASSLDPGRGGNIQYF	TGCGCCAGCAGCCTCGATCCAGGTAGAGGAGGGAACATTCAGTACTTC
TRBJ1-6	TRBV27	.	.	CASSLGGLYNSPLHF	TGTGCCAGCAGTTTGGGGGGTCTCTATAATTCACCCCTCCACTTT
TRBJ2-3	TRBV5-1	once	TRBD2	CASSFSGGTDTQYF	TGCGCCAGCAGCTTTAGCGGGGGCACAGATACGCAGTATTTT
TRBJ1-3	TRBV9	.	TRBD1	CASSVLQGAGNTIYF	TGTGCCAGCAGCGTCCTCCAGGGGGCTGGAAACACCATATATTTT
TRBJ1-5	TRBV27	.	.	CASSLALYSNQPQHF	TGTGCCAGCAGTTTAGCCCTATATAGCAATCAGCCCCAGCATTTT
TRBJ1-3	TRBV27	.	TRBD1	CASSLTGDGNTIYF	TGTGCCAGCAGTTTGACAGGGGACGGAAACACCATATATTTT
TRBJ1-2	TRBV5-6	.	.	CASSMIIREDKFHGYTF	TGTGCCAGCAGCATGATTATCAGGGAGGACAAGTTCCATGGCTACACCTTC
TRBJ1-5	TRBV6-7	medium-sized	.	CASRFREGYSNQPQHF	TGTGCCAGCAGGTTCAGGGAGGGATATAGCAATCAGCCCCAGCATTTT
TRBJ1-1	TRBV6-5	.	TRBD1	CASSHTGGAFF	TGTGCCAGCAGCCATACAGGGGGGGCTTTCTTT
TRBJ1-4	TRBV9	.	TRBD1	CASSGPQGAHVQYEKLFF	TGTGCCAGCAGCGGACCACAGGGGGCGCATGTTCAATATGAAAAACTGTTTTTT
TRBJ1-5	TRBV19	.	.	CASSRRGAKVQPQHF	TGTGCCAGTAGTAGACGGGGGGCGAAGGTTCAGCCCCAGCATTTT
TRBJ2-7	TRBV11-2	few	TRBD1	CASSPGTVNYEQYF	TGTGCCAGCAGCCCCGGGACAGTAAATTACGAGCAGTACTTC
TRBJ2-5	TRBV5-4	.	.	CASSLGGFRGKETQYF	TGTGCCAGCAGCTTGGGGGGGTTTCGAGGTAAAGAGACCCAGTACTTC
TRBJ1-5	TRBV6-1	.	.	CASSERPNSNQPQHF	TGTGCCAGCAGTGAGAGACCGAATAGCAATCAGCCCCAGCATTTT
TRBJ2-2	TRBV4-1	.	.	CASSQVTGTGELFF	TGCGCCAGCAGCCAAGTGACGGGGACCGGGGAGCTGTTTTTT
TRBJ1-4	TRBV5-1	.	.	CASSLRATNEKLFF	TGCGCCAGCAGCTTACGAGCAACTAATGAAAAACTGTTTTTT
TRBJ1-3	TRBV5-4	.	.	CASSPTRDGNTIYF	TGTGCCAGCAGCCCGACACGGGACGGAAACACCATATATTTT
TRBJ1-2	TRBV4-2	.	.	CASWDTEDGYTF	TGTGCCAGCTGGGACACCGAGGACGGCTACACCTTC
TRBJ2-7	TRBV9	.	.	CASSVSIGGSYEQYF	TGTGCCAGCAGCGTATCCATCGGGGGCTCCTACGAGCAGTACTTC
TRBJ1-5	TRBV10-3	.	.	CAISDRGSNQPQHF	TGTGCCATCAGTGACAGGGGTAGCAATCAGCCCCAGCATTTT
TRBJ1-1	TRBV30	once	.	CAWIRGTAEAFF	TGTGCCTGGATAAGGGGGACCGCTGAAGCTTTCTTT
TRBJ1-5	TRBV7-9	.	.	CASSLGWGNQPQHF	TGTGCCAGCAGCTTAGGTTGGGGAAATCAGCCCCAGCATTTT
TRBJ1-1	TRBV10-3	.	TRBD1	CAISVGTEGEAFF	TGTGCCATCAGTGTTGGGACAGAGGGAGAAGCTTTCTTT